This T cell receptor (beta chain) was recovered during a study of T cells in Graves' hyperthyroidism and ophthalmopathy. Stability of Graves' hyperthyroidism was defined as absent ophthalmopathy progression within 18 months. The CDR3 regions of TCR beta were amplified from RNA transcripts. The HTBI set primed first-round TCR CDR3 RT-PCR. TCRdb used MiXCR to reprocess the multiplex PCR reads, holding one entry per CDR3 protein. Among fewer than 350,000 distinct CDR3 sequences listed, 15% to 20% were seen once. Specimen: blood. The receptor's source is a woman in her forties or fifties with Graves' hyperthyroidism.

The CDR3, as DNA: TGTGCCAGCAGTTACTCGGCCCCCAACACTGAAGCTTTCTTT. This translates into CASSYSAPNTEAFF. V is TRBV6-6 and J is TRBJ1-1; no clear D. The CDR3 loop spans 14 amino acids. V shed 0 bases and J shed 2 bases, with 7 bases lying between them. Germline lookup yields CDR1 MNHNY and CDR2 SVGAGI (reference sequence).